Here is one T cell receptor (beta chain) with its context. Its antigen remains unidentified. The V and J ends lost 0 bases and 0 bases respectively, with 9 bases between them. Germline V lookup: CDR1 SGHRS, CDR2 YFSETQ. This CDR3 is built from 16 residues. This sample stems from a study of blood T cells in healthy people across ages. Study results and limitations: Researchers judged that diversity estimates from one million T cells fell short of true values. Relative to aged donors, long-lived donors carried more naive CD4+ cells and displayed higher diversity.

It was with a sample-barcoded 5' primer and a J-beta primer mix that a second PCR of about 6 to 12 cycles was run. Each cDNA molecule carried a tag from a template-switch adaptor that contained 12 random nucleotides. TCRdb reprocessed the 5' RACE reads with MiXCR, giving one entry per CDR3 protein. Found here are about 680,000 distinct CDR3 sequences, around 48% of them singletons; the top ten hold 25% to 35%. The sequence was obtained from an older woman in good health. Sequenced material: blood. The chain combines TRBV5-1 with TRBJ1-4; D remains ambiguous. CDR3 nucleotide sequence: TGCGCCAGCAGCTTGGGCAGGTCTGCAACTAATGAAAAACTGTTTTTT. It translates to CASSLGRSATNEKLFF.